The 32 T cell receptor beta chains below come from one sample, sequenced in a study of T cells in women clearing cervical HPV infection. Repertoires were generated with immunoSEQ multiplex PCR, while TCRdb's copy carries only in-frame clones and drops some. Its clone listing holds around 39,000 clones. The sample consisted of blood buffy coat. The receptors come from a woman between 18 and 69 years old with a cervical HPV16 infection that either progressed to CIN3+ or cleared (not recorded which).

Details on this clone: The observed sequence ends 3 residues before the CDR3 terminus, with the missing tail filled in from the germline J gene. J is TRBJ1-4 and V is TRBV11-2; 8 nucleotides match TRBD1. The CDR3 extends over 15 amino acids. V lost 5 bases to trimming and J lost 7 bases; unmatched junction nucleotides: 9. Germline CDR1 is SGHAT and CDR2 is FQNNGV. CDR3 DNA, as far as it was read: TGTGCCAGCAGCCGCCGGACAGGGAGGTTTGAAAAA. It translates to CASSRRTGRFEK. Given in full, the CDR3 is CASSRRTGRFEKLFF.

To note about this clone: The read ends 3 residues before the CDR3 terminus; that terminus is restored from the germline J gene. The chain carries TRBV7-9 and TRBJ1-1; 8 nucleotides line up with TRBD1. Per germline, CDR1 SEHNR and CDR2 FQNEAQ (reference sequence). The CDR3 covers 14 residues. The trim removed 2 bases at V and 3 bases at J, leaving 2 bases unmatched. CDR3 DNA (partial): TGTGCCAGCAGCTTAACAGGGGGTTACACTGAA. This encodes CASSLTGGYTE. The whole CDR3 sequence is CASSLTGGYTEAFF.

Concerning this clone: The CDR3 extends 3 residues past the end of the read, so its final part is completed from the germline J gene. This chain uses TRBV10-1 with TRBJ1-5, with unresolved D. Between the trimmed V and J ends, which lost 2 bases and 5 bases, there was a span of 7 bases. Per the germline V gene, CDR1 is WNHNN and CDR2 is SYGVQD (reference sequence). This CDR3 has 13 residues. CDR3 DNA, as far as it was read: TGCGCCAGCAGTGAGAGGACTTATCAGCCC. This gives the protein CASSERTYQP. In full, the CDR3 reads CASSERTYQPQHF.

In regard to this clone: Read data end 3 residues before the CDR3 end; the end is taken from the germline J gene. The same CDR3 can be traced to other DNA sequences in this sample. This chain links TRBV7-6 with TRBJ1-2; TRBD1 matches at 10 bases. Germline CDR1 reads SGHVS; CDR2 reads FNYEAQ. This CDR3 comprises 14 residues. The CDR3 bases that were read are TGTGCCAGCAGCTTAGGTGGACAGGGGGGGGGT. Translating it yields CASSLGGQGGG. The entire CDR3 is CASSLGGQGGGYTF. Together with reference TRBV7-6 and TRBJ1-2, the CDR3 gives the full variable domain: GAGVSQSPRYKVTKRGQDVALRCDPISGHVSLYWYRQALGQGPEFLTYFNYEAQQDKSGLPNDRFSAERPEGSISTLTIQRTEQRDSAMYRCASSLGGQGGGYTFGSGTRLTVV.

Points on this clone: The read terminates 3 residues ahead of where the CDR3 ends, so the germline J gene completes it. This chain links TRBV5-8 with TRBJ1-1; maybe TRBD1 (5 bases). Trimming left V 2 bases short and J 6 bases short, with 11 bases between. Germline-derived CDR1 and CDR2 are SGHTS and YDEGEE. The CDR3 loop spans 13 amino acids. The sequenced CDR3 bases are TGTGCCAGCAGCTTCCACCTAGGGGCTGAA. Its translation: CASSFHLGAE. The whole CDR3 sequence reads CASSFHLGAEAFF.

A word on this clone: The read finishes 3 residues shy of the CDR3 end, and the germline J gene is used to complete it. The V call is TRBV6-4, the J call TRBJ1-4; 7 bases agree with TRBD1. CDR3 length: 13 residues. Looked up from germline, CDR1 is MRHNA and CDR2 is SNTAGT. Partial CDR3 DNA: TGTGCCAGCAGTGTAGACAGGGCGTCACCA. It yields the protein CASSVDRASP. The full CDR3 reads CASSVDRASPLFF.

About this clone: The observed sequence ends 3 residues before the CDR3 terminus, with the missing tail filled in from the germline J gene. J is TRBJ1-2 and V is TRBV19; D is ambiguous. The V gene's germline CDR1 is LNHDA and CDR2 SQIVND (reference sequence). The CDR3 consists of 12 residues. CDR3 DNA (partial): TGTGCCACAAAACCCAGGCAGGATACC. It yields the protein CATKPRQDT. The full CDR3 sequence reads CATKPRQDTYTF.

As to this clone: The read ends 3 residues early relative to the CDR3; the germline J gene fills the gap. J is TRBJ1-2 and V is TRBV5-1; TRBD1 aligns across 10 bases. CDR3 length: 15 residues. Germline assignment: CDR1 SGHRS and CDR2 YFSETQ. Trimming cost V 4 bases and J 6 bases; bases outside gene matches: 9. This chain's CDR3 is CASSVGTGVGNGYTF. The covered CDR3 bases are TGCGCCAGCAGCGTGGGGACAGGGGTTGGTAATGGC.

CDR3: CASSVSRGFNEQYF. The sequenced part of the CDR3 DNA is TGTGCCAGCAGTGTTTCCCGGGGGTTCAACGAG. This sequence joins TRBV2 and TRBJ2-7; tentative D call: TRBD2 (6 bases). The missing CDR3 end, 3 residues past where the read stops, is filled in from the germline J gene. The CDR3 loop spans 14 amino acids. V lost 4 bases and J 5 bases, leaving 15 bases between the germline ends. Per germline, CDR1 SNHLY and CDR2 FYNNEI.

According to its frequency, this clone is medium-sized. Read coverage stops 3 residues before the CDR3 terminus; the germline J gene supplies the remainder. V gene TRBV19 combines with J gene TRBJ2-2; no definite D call. The CDR3 spans 15 residues. Germline assignment: CDR1 LNHDA and CDR2 SQIVND (reference sequence). Trimming stripped 1 base from V and 4 bases from J, with 10 bases between. CDR3 in amino acids: CASSIGGRGTGELFF. The sequenced CDR3 bases are TGTGCCAGTAGTATAGGTGGCAGAGGCACCGGGGAG.

Note on this clone: The missing CDR3 end, 3 residues past where the read stops, is filled in from the germline J gene. V gene TRBV7-3 combines with J gene TRBJ2-5; 10 bases fit TRBD2. V dropped 5 bases and J dropped 5; count of bases not matched to a gene: 8. The CDR3 spans 15 residues. The germline V gene has CDR1 SGHTA and CDR2 FQGTGA. The CDR3 loop is CASSLAGESGETQYF. CDR3 DNA, as far as it was read: TGTGCCAGCAGCCTAGCGGGAGAGTCCGGGGAGACC. Complete variable domain (other parts from reference TRBV7-3 and TRBJ2-5): GAGVSQTPSNKVTEKGKYVELRCDPISGHTALYWYRQSLGQGPEFLIYFQGTGAADDSGLPNDRFFAVRPEGSVSTLKIQRTERGDSAVYLCASSLAGESGETQYFGPGTRLLVL.

As concerns this clone: The read halts 3 residues ahead of the CDR3 end, with the missing end drawn from the germline J gene. This chain connects TRBV2 to TRBJ1-1, with TRBD1 identical over 9 bases. Germline CDR1 is SNHLY and CDR2 is FYNNEI. The CDR3 is 14 amino acids. The CDR3 loop is CASSEDRGRGGAFF. Incomplete CDR3 DNA: TGTGCCAGCAGTGAAGACAGGGGGCGCGGAGGA.

As concerns this clone: Sequencing ends 3 residues short of the CDR3 end; the germline J gene provides the rest. The gene calls are TRBV11-2 and TRBJ2-1, with D tentatively TRBD2 (6 bases). The germline CDR1 and CDR2 sequences are SGHAT and FQNNGV. The CDR3 has 15 amino acids. The ends were cut back, 0 bases at V and 9 bases at J, with 15 bases in the middle. The CDR3 region is CASSLESAGKIEQFF. The part of the CDR3 DNA that was read is TGTGCCAGCAGCTTAGAATCCGCGGGGAAGATTGAG.

CDR3 in amino acids: CSARDLRSNYGYTF. CDR3 DNA, as far as it was read: TGCAGTGCTAGAGACCTCAGATCTAACTATGGC. The chain links TRBV20-1 to TRBJ1-2; no firm D call. The sequence runs out 3 residues before the end of the CDR3; the remainder is reconstructed from the germline J gene. Germline CDR1 and CDR2: DFQATT and SNEGSKA (reference sequence). The CDR3 is 14 residues long. Trimming cost V 0 bases and J 0 bases, with 8 bases left between them.

As concerns this clone: Sequencing ends 3 residues short of the CDR3 end; the germline J gene provides the rest. The V and J genes are TRBV2 and TRBJ1-2, with D maybe TRBD1 (6 bases). There are 14 residues in the CDR3. Looked up from germline, CDR1 is SNHLY and CDR2 is FYNNEI. With 6 bases removed from V and 5 bases from J, the gap between germline ends came to 16 bases. CDR3 sequence reads: CASSARTASYGYTF. The DNA read from the CDR3 is TGTGCCAGCAGCGCTAGGACAGCCTCTTATGGC.

Details on this clone: The read comes to an end 3 residues before the CDR3 does, leaving the germline J gene to fill in the end. The genes are TRBV19 and TRBJ2-4; perhaps D is TRBD1 or TRBD2 (5 bases each). There are 14 residues in the CDR3. Germline lookup yields CDR1 LNHDA and CDR2 SQIVND (reference sequence). The DNA read from the CDR3 is TGTGCCAGTAGTATCCCCGGCGAGGGGAATGGT. It translates to CASSIPGEGNG. The CDR3, in full, reads CASSIPGEGNGQYF.

With regard to this clone: The read stops 3 residues short of the end of the CDR3; the missing end is completed from the germline J gene. The chain carries TRBV10-2 and TRBJ2-7, with TRBD2 identical over 8 bases. Trimming cost V 5 bases and J 0 bases; bases outside gene matches: 9. CDR1 is WSHSY, CDR2 SAAADI, per germline. The CDR3 is 16 amino acids. The DNA read from the CDR3 is TGCGCCAGCAGTTGGGGTAGCGGGGCTACCTCCTACGAG. As protein: CASSWGSGATSYE. The CDR3, in full, reads CASSWGSGATSYEQYF.

The CDR3 sequence: CASSIRTGPYEQYF. Incomplete CDR3 DNA: TGCGCCAGCAGCATACGGACAGGCCCCTACGAG. The chain links TRBV5-1 to TRBJ2-7; 7 positions match TRBD1. The read terminates 3 residues before the CDR3 end, so the remaining end is supplied by the germline J gene. The CDR3 runs to 14 residues. With V trimmed by 4 bases and J by 2 bases, 6 bases remained unmatched. Germline assignment: CDR1 SGHRS and CDR2 YFSETQ.

In the case of this clone: The sequence runs out 3 residues before the end of the CDR3; the remainder is reconstructed from the germline J gene. The J gene is TRBJ1-4, the V gene TRBV20-1; D may be TRBD1 (5 bases). The germline V and J ends were trimmed by 6 bases and 6 bases, with 20 bases remaining between them. Germline values: CDR1 DFQATT, CDR2 SNEGSKA (reference sequence). The CDR3 spans 15 residues. CDR3 amino acids: CSAAGNDGGYEKLFF. CDR3 DNA, as far as it was read: TGCAGTGCCGCAGGCAATGACGGGGGGTATGAAAAA.

Remarks on this clone: The read ends 3 residues early relative to the CDR3; the germline J gene fills the gap. The rearrangement joins TRBV29-1 to TRBJ2-5; TRBD2 matches 14 bases. J was trimmed by 1 base and V by 6 bases; bases with no gene match: 7. This CDR3 spans 16 amino acids. CDR1 and CDR2 (germline): SQVTM, ANQGSEA. The CDR3 bases that were read are TGCAGCGTAGAGGGACTAGCGGGAGATCTCCAAGAGACC. Translated, it gives CSVEGLAGDLQET. The whole CDR3 protein reads CSVEGLAGDLQETQYF. The full variable domain, completed using reference TRBV29-1 and TRBJ2-5, is SAVISQKPSRDICQRGTSLTIQCQVDSQVTMMFWYRQQPGQSLTLIATANQGSEATYESGFVIDKFPISRPNLTFSTLTVSNMSPEDSSIYLCSVEGLAGDLQETQYFGPGTRLLVL.

As regards this clone: The read ends 3 residues before the CDR3 terminus; that terminus is restored from the germline J gene. The chain links TRBV7-6 to TRBJ2-2; weak D call: TRBD2 (6 bases). The V gene lost 1 base and the J gene lost 3 bases, with 9 bases spanning the gap. Looked up from germline, CDR1 is SGHVS and CDR2 is FNYEAQ. The CDR3 has 15 amino acids. CDR3 residues: CASSLGTTYTGELFF. Incomplete CDR3 DNA: TGTGCCAGCAGCTTAGGGACTACCTACACCGGGGAG.

CDR3 bases read: TGTGCCAGCAGCTTAGGGACACCGAACACCGGGGAG. The encoded protein is CASSLGTPNTGE. The whole CDR3 region reads CASSLGTPNTGELFF. V usage is TRBV7-9 and J usage is TRBJ2-2, with D possibly TRBD1 on 5 matching bases. The read finishes 3 residues shy of the CDR3 end, and the germline J gene is used to complete it. Germline-derived CDR1 and CDR2 are SEHNR and FQNEAQ (reference sequence). The V end was cut by 1 base, the J end by 0 bases, with 6 bases between. CDR3 size: 15 residues. The whole variable domain, remainder taken from reference TRBV7-9 and TRBJ2-2, is DTGVSQNPRHKITKRGQNVTFRCDPISEHNRLYWYRQTLGQGPEFLTYFQNEAQLEKSRLLSDRFSAERPKGSFSTLEIQRTEQGDSAMYLCASSLGTPNTGELFFGEGSRLTVL.

For this clone: The read ends 3 residues early relative to the CDR3; the germline J gene fills the gap. The chain couples TRBV5-1 to TRBJ1-1; D is uncertain. Germline CDR1 reads SGHRS; CDR2 reads YFSETQ. Trimming removed 0 bases from V and 1 base from J, with 7 bases in between. CDR3 length equals 14 residues. CDR3 bases read: TGCGCCAGCAGCTTGGCAGTCACGAACACTGAA. Protein product: CASSLAVTNTE. The entire CDR3 protein reads CASSLAVTNTEAFF.

Details on this clone: From the germline J gene comes the end of the CDR3, since the read stops 3 residues before it. The chain has TRBV5-5 and TRBJ2-7, with TRBD1 identical over 7 bases. Germline trimming cut 0 bases from V and 5 bases from J; bases unmatched to any gene: 8. The V gene's germline CDR1 is SGHKS and CDR2 YYEKEE (reference sequence). This CDR3 comprises 15 residues. CDR3: CASSLAAGTAHEQYF. The sequenced part of the CDR3 DNA is TGTGCCAGCAGCTTGGCGGCCGGGACAGCCCACGAG.

With respect to this clone: The read halts 3 residues ahead of the CDR3 end, with the missing end drawn from the germline J gene. This chain connects TRBV30 to TRBJ1-2; 7 positions agree with TRBD1. V gave up 8 bases and J gave up 7 bases; unmatched junction bases: 10. CDR1 and CDR2 from the germline V gene are GTSNPN and SVGIG (reference sequence). The CDR3 extends over 12 amino acids. Partial CDR3 DNA: TGTGCCCGGAATGAGGGGGCTGGTGGC. Translated, it gives CARNEGAGG. The full CDR3 is CARNEGAGGYTF.

As to this clone: Coverage ceases 3 residues before the CDR3 finishes, and the germline J gene fills in the end. The V call is TRBV10-2, the J call TRBJ2-3, with 9 bases lining up with TRBD2. Germline V CDR1 and CDR2: WSHSY, SAAADI. The trim removed 4 bases at V and 6 bases at J, leaving 5 bases unmatched. The CDR3 has 14 amino acids. The sequenced part of the CDR3 DNA is TGCGCCAGCAGTGTAGCGGGGGAGGGGGATACG. Residues: CASSVAGEGDT. The entire CDR3 protein reads CASSVAGEGDTQYF.

With regard to this clone: The read is 3 residues too short to cover the CDR3 end, so that end is filled in from the germline J gene. The chain is built from TRBV11-2 and TRBJ1-1; no clear D. From germline, CDR1 is SGHAT and CDR2 FQNNGV. Trimming left V 6 bases short and J 6 bases short, with 14 bases between. CDR3 length: 13 amino acids. The CDR3 loop is CASSPARLAEAFF. CDR3 DNA (partial): TGTGCCAGCAGTCCAGCGCGTTTAGCTGAA.

Regarding this clone: The CDR3 is cut off 3 residues early in the read; its end comes from the germline J gene. This sequence joins TRBV20-1 and TRBJ2-2; TRBD1 matches at 7 bases. J lost 1 base, V lost 1 base, and 3 bases had no gene match. The germline V gene encodes CDR1 DFQATT and CDR2 SNEGSKA (reference sequence). This CDR3 has 15 residues. The CDR3 spells CSARVGDRNTGELFF. The covered CDR3 bases are TGCAGTGCTAGAGTCGGGGACAGGAACACCGGGGAG.

A word on this clone: The DNA ends 3 residues before the CDR3 does, and the rest of the CDR3 is filled in from the germline J gene. This chain uses TRBV7-3 with TRBJ2-3, with 7 bases identical to TRBD2. This CDR3 spans 18 amino acids. Germline V gene data show CDR1 as SGHTA and CDR2 as FQGTGA. V was clipped by 1 base and J by 4 bases; unmatched bases: 14. Partial CDR3 DNA: TGTGCCAGCAGCTTAAGGGTGGCGGGGGACCATGAGGCAGATACG. Amino acids: CASSLRVAGDHEADT. The full CDR3 protein is CASSLRVAGDHEADTQYF.

A remark on this clone: The read finishes 3 residues shy of the CDR3 end, and the germline J gene is used to complete it. The chain couples TRBV11-3 to TRBJ2-1, with 15 bases fitting TRBD2. Per germline, CDR1 SGHNT and CDR2 YENEEA. The CDR3 runs to 15 residues. The ends lost 5 bases at V and 7 bases at J; junction bases unmatched: 3. CDR3 bases read: TGTGCCAGCAGCCAAGGGACTAGCGGGGGGAATGAG. This encodes CASSQGTSGGNE. From start to end, the CDR3 is CASSQGTSGGNEQFF.

Concerning this clone: Sequencing ends 3 residues short of the CDR3 end; the germline J gene provides the rest. The V call is TRBV30, the J call TRBJ2-2; the D gene is possibly TRBD1 (6 bases). The germline V gene has CDR1 GTSNPN and CDR2 SVGIG (reference sequence). This CDR3 contains 14 residues. The CDR3 DNA, read in part, is TGTGCCTGGAAAGGGGGACCCGAGAATTCACCG. Translated, it gives CAWKGGPENSP. The whole CDR3 protein reads CAWKGGPENSPLFF. The full variable domain, rest sourced from reference TRBV30 and TRBJ2-2, is SQTIHQWPATLVQPVGSPLSLECTVEGTSNPNLYWYRQAAGRGLQLLFYSVGIGQISSEVPQNLSASRPQDRQFILSSKKLLLSDSGFYLCAWKGGPENSPLFFGEGSRLTVL.

Note on this clone: The CDR3 end lies 3 residues beyond the end of the read and is filled in from the germline J gene. This chain connects TRBV6-1 to TRBJ1-4; TRBD1 might be the D (6 bases). Germline V gene lookup returns CDR1 MNHNS and CDR2 SASEGT. This CDR3 is 15 amino acids long. Trimming left V 4 bases short and J 5 bases short, with 14 bases between. The covered CDR3 bases are TGTGCCAGCAGTGCTAGGGGGGGATGGAATGAAAAA. Translating it yields CASSARGGWNEK. The entire CDR3 sequence reads CASSARGGWNEKLFF.